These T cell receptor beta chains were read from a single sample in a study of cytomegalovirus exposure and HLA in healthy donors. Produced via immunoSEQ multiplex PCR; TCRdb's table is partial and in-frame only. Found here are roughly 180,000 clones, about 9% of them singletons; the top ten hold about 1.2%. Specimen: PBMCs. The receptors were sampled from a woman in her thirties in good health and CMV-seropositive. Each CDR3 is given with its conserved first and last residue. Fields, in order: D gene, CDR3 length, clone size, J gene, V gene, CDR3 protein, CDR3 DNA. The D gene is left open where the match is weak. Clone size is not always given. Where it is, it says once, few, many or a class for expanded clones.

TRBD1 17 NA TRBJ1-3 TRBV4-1 CASSAGTARTAGNTIYF TGCGCCAGCAGCGCGGGGACAGCCAGAACTGCTGGAAACACCATATATTTT
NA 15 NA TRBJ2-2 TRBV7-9 CASNPLSREGGELFF TGTGCCAGCAATCCCCTCTCCCGAGAGGGCGGGGAGCTGTTTTTT
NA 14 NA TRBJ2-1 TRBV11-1 CASSSRGDGNEQFF TGTGCCAGCAGCTCCCGCGGGGACGGGAATGAGCAGTTCTTC
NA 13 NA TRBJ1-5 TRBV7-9 CASSFGGNQPQHF TGTGCCAGCAGCTTCGGAGGGAATCAGCCCCAGCATTTT
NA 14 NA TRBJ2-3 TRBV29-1 CSVAYRRGIDTQYF TGCAGCGTCGCGTATCGCAGGGGAATAGATACGCAGTATTTT
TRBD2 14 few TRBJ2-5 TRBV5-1 CASSPGRGEETQYF TGCGCCAGCAGCCCCGGACGGGGGGAAGAGACCCAGTACTTC
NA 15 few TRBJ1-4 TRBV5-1 CASSLNQGRLEKLFF TGCGCCAGCAGCTTGAACCAGGGGCGACTCGAAAAACTGTTTTTT
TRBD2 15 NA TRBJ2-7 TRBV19 CASSIGAGVVNEQYF TGTGCCAGTAGTATAGGAGCGGGAGTGGTTAACGAGCAGTACTTC
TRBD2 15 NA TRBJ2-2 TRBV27 CASTSGSHVTGELFF TGTGCCTCGACTAGCGGGAGCCACGTCACCGGGGAGCTGTTTTTT
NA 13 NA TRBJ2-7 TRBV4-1 CASSQVAEYEQYF TGCGCCAGCAGCCAAGTAGCCGAATACGAGCAGTACTTC
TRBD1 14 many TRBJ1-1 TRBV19 CASSTLTGGGKAFF TGTGCCAGTAGTACATTAACAGGGGGGGGAAAAGCTTTCTTT
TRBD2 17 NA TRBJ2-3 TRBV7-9 CASSPEGTSAPRGTQYF TGTGCCAGCAGTCCCGAGGGGACTAGCGCCCCGCGGGGTACGCAGTATTTT
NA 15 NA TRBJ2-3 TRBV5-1 CASSLGGAGTDTQYF TGCGCCAGCAGCTTGGGCGGAGCTGGGACAGATACGCAGTATTTT
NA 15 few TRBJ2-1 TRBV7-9 CASSQRVGRGNEQFF TGTGCCAGCAGTCAGCGGGTCGGGAGAGGGAATGAGCAGTTCTTC
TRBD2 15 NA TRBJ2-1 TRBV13 CASSLRTSGYNEQFF TGTGCCAGCAGCTTACGGACTAGCGGGTACAATGAGCAGTTCTTC
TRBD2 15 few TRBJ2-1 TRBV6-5 CASSPSPFSGVEQFF TGTGCCAGCAGCCCGTCTCCCTTTAGCGGGGTTGAGCAGTTCTTC
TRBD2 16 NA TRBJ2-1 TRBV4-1 CASSQEVTTSWNEQFF TGCGCCAGCAGCCAAGAGGTCACGACTAGCTGGAATGAGCAGTTCTTC
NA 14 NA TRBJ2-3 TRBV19 CASRTQGRADTQYF TGTGCCAGTAGGACTCAGGGGCGGGCAGATACGCAGTATTTT
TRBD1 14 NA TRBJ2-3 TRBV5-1 CASSPDRGADTQYF TGCGCCAGCAGTCCGGACAGGGGGGCAGATACGCAGTATTTT
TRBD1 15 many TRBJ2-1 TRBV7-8 CASSLNRGRNNEQFF TGTGCCAGCAGCTTAAACAGGGGAAGGAACAATGAGCAGTTCTTC
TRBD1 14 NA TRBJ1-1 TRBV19 CASSLGQLNTEAFF TGTGCCAGTAGTCTGGGACAGTTGAACACTGAAGCTTTCTTT
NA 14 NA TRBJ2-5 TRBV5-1 CASSYGTGQETQYF TGCGCCAGCAGCTACGGGACTGGCCAAGAGACCCAGTACTTC
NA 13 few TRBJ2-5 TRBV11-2 CASRPGGLETQYF TGTGCCAGCAGACCTGGGGGGTTGGAGACCCAGTACTTC
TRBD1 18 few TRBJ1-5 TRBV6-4 CASSDHTTTDRGDQPQHF TGTGCCAGCAGTGACCACACAACCACGGACAGGGGAGATCAGCCCCAGCATTTT
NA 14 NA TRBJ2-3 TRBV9 CASSVLVPWDTQYF TGTGCCAGCAGCGTACTAGTCCCTTGGGATACGCAGTATTTT
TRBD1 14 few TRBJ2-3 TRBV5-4 CASSSQGGRDTQYF TGTGCCAGCAGCTCTCAAGGGGGCAGGGATACGCAGTATTTT
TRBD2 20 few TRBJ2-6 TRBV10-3 CAISEASGVDVRSGANVLTF TGTGCCATCAGTGAGGCGAGCGGGGTCGACGTACGATCTGGGGCCAACGTCCTGACTTTC
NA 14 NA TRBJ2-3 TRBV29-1 CSVDFRTDTDTQYF TGCAGCGTTGATTTTAGGACAGACACAGATACGCAGTATTTT
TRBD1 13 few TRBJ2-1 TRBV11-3 CASSVGQADEQFF TGTGCCAGCAGCGTGGGACAGGCTGATGAGCAGTTCTTC